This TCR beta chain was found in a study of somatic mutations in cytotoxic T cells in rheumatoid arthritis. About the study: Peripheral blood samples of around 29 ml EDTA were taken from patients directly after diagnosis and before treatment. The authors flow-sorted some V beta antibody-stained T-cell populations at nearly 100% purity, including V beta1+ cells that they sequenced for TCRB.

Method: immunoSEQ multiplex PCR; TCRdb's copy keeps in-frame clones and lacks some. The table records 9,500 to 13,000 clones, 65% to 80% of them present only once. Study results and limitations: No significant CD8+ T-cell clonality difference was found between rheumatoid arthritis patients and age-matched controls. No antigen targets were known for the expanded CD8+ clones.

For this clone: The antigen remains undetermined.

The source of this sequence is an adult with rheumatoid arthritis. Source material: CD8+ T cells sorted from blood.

For the CDR3, the DNA is TGTGCCAGCAGCGTCAACACTCTAGAGCAGTTCTTC. This translates into CASSVNTLEQFF. The chain carries TRBV11-3 and TRBJ2-1; D not certain. Trimming cost V 5 bases and J 10 bases, with 12 bases left between them. There are 12 residues in the CDR3. Germline values: CDR1 SGHNT, CDR2 YENEEA.